Sequencing of this TCR beta chain was carried out in a study of T cells in Graves' hyperthyroidism and ophthalmopathy. This clonotype was seen repeatedly, ten times or more. Patients aged 18 to 65 had newly diagnosed hyperthyroidism of under 2 months' duration. Every diagnosis used clinical symptoms, serum thyroxine and TRAb, thyroid ultrasound and orbital computed tomography. Cells are PBMCs isolated from more than 8.5 ml of fresh blood. The CDR3 length is 15 residues. Per the germline V gene, CDR1 is SGHVS and CDR2 is FNYEAQ. J gave up 0 bases and V 4 bases, and 5 bases lay outside the gene matches. RNA transcripts provided the source from which TCR beta CDR3 regions were amplified. With the HTBI primer set, the TCR CDR3 went through a first round of RT-PCR. MiXCR, applied by TCRdb to the multiplex PCR reads, yields one record per CDR3 protein. This sample has some 500,000 distinct CDR3 sequences; approximately 15% occur once, and the top ten carry less than 20%.

Sequencing input: blood. This receptor was identified in a woman aged 18-35 years with Graves' hyperthyroidism. V usage is TRBV7-6 and J usage is TRBJ2-7; 8 nucleotides line up with TRBD2. CDR3 nucleotide sequence: TGTGCCAGCAGCTCACCTAGCGGGTCCTCCTACGAGCAGTACTTC. It encodes CASSSPSGSSYEQYF. Complete variable domain (other parts from reference TRBV7-6 and TRBJ2-7): GAGVSQSPRYKVTKRGQDVALRCDPISGHVSLYWYRQALGQGPEFLTYFNYEAQQDKSGLPNDRFSAERPEGSISTLTIQRTEQRDSAMYRCASSSPSGSSYEQYFGPGTRLTVT.